Listed below are T cell receptor beta chains from one sample, sequenced in a study of blood T cell repertoires in COVID-19. TCRdb keeps only in-frame clones here, not all; method: immunoSEQ multiplex PCR. Of some 150,000 clones in the sample, 89% were seen once. The sample consisted of PBMCs or T cells enriched from blood (not recorded which). These receptors came from a woman aged 18-29 years who had recovered from COVID-19. Both conserved end residues are part of each CDR3. D genes are given only for firm matches. Expanded clones are given a class, and other clones once, few, many or no size at all.

V	length	D	J	size	DNA	CDR3
TRBV28	15	TRBD1	TRBJ1-2	NA	TGTGCCAGCAGCGACAGGGGAGGAAACCTTTATGGCTACACCTTC	CASSDRGGNLYGYTF
TRBV7-9	18	NA	TRBJ2-2	once	TGTGCCAGCAGCTTATGGCTTGATTCTTACAGGGACACCGGGGAGCTGTTTTTT	CASSLWLDSYRDTGELFF
TRBV7-9	15	NA	TRBJ2-1	NA	TGTGCCAGCAGTTACCGGGACATCTCTTACAATGAGCAGTTCTTC	CASSYRDISYNEQFF
TRBV6-2/TRBV6-3	17	TRBD2	TRBJ2-6	NA	TGTGCCAGCAGTTACGCTAGCGGGATCTCTGGGGCCAACGTCCTGACTTTC	CASSYASGISGANVLTF
TRBV28	15	NA	TRBJ2-2	NA	TGTGCCAGCAGTTCCGGTAGCTGGGGGGCCGGGGAGCTGTTTTTT	CASSSGSWGAGELFF
TRBV12-3/TRBV12-4	11	NA	TRBJ2-3	NA	TGTGCCAGCGCGAACACAGATACGCAGTATTTT	CASANTDTQYF
TRBV7-9	11	NA	TRBJ2-7	NA	TGTGCCAGCTTGGGGGGATACGAGCAGTACTTC	CASLGGYEQYF
TRBV5-6	17	NA	TRBJ2-3	NA	TGTGCCAGCAGCTCTAGGTCCGACTTCTCGACCACAGATACGCAGTATTTT	CASSSRSDFSTTDTQYF
TRBV6-5	13	NA	TRBJ2-3	NA	TGTGCCAGCGGCTTACAACACACAGATACGCAGTATTTT	CASGLQHTDTQYF
TRBV20-1	11	NA	TRBJ2-7	NA	TGCAGTGTCCGGGGGGCGGAAGAGCAGTACTTC	CSVRGAEEQYF
TRBV9	16	NA	TRBJ1-3	NA	TGTGCCAGCAGCGTCCTAGACAGGCCCTCAGGAAACACCATATATTTT	CASSVLDRPSGNTIYF
TRBV27	14	NA	TRBJ2-4	NA	TGTGCCAGCAGTATACAGGGATATGGAGACATTCAGTACTTC	CASSIQGYGDIQYF
TRBV28	16	TRBD1	TRBJ1-4	NA	TGTGCCAGCAGTTTATGGAGGGGGCAGGGTAATGAAAAACTGTTTTTT	CASSLWRGQGNEKLFF
TRBV23-1	19	TRBD1	TRBJ1-5	NA	TGCGCCAGCAGTCAATCAGTGACAGGGGCCCCCCTTTCGGATCAGCCCCAGCATTTT	CASSQSVTGAPLSDQPQHF
TRBV6-5	16	TRBD1	TRBJ1-1	NA	TGTGCCAGCAGTTACCGGTACAGGGGCCTGTTGGCTGAAGCTTTCTTT	CASSYRYRGLLAEAFF
TRBV24-1	13	TRBD2	TRBJ2-3	few	TGTGCCACCAGTGATCGCGGACTAGCCGCGAAGTATTTT	CATSDRGLAAKYF
TRBV7-2	18	TRBD1	TRBJ2-6	NA	TGTGCCAGCAGCTACCGTGGGACAGGGGCGGCGGCGGCCAACGTCCTGACTTTC	CASSYRGTGAAAANVLTF
TRBV28	15	TRBD1	TRBJ1-5	NA	TGTGCCAGCAGCATTAGACAGGGTGCGGGTCAGCCCCAGCATTTT	CASSIRQGAGQPQHF
TRBV27	14	NA	TRBJ2-2	NA	TGTGCCAGCAGTTTGAGCGGATACACCGGGGAGCTGTTTTTT	CASSLSGYTGELFF
TRBV5-1	15	TRBD1	TRBJ1-2	NA	TGCGCCAGCAGCTTAGCCGGGACAGGGGTTCTCGGCTACACCTTC	CASSLAGTGVLGYTF
TRBV6-1	15	TRBD2	TRBJ2-7	few	TGTGCCAGCAGTGACGGACTAGCGGGATTCTACGAGCAGTACTTC	CASSDGLAGFYEQYF
TRBV7-9	17	NA	TRBJ1-2	NA	TGTGCCAGCAGCACCTCCGGGGGTCAGGGATTCGACTATGGCTACACCTTC	CASSTSGGQGFDYGYTF
TRBV25-1	13	NA	TRBJ1-6	NA	TGTGCCAGCAAATGGGCCGGTAATTCACCCCTCCACTTT	CASKWAGNSPLHF
TRBV28	17	TRBD2	TRBJ2-7	NA	TGTGCCAGCAGTTCCGCCGTGGCTAGCGGGAAAGTCTACGAGCAGTACTTC	CASSSAVASGKVYEQYF
TRBV2	16	TRBD2	TRBJ2-1	NA	TGTGCCAGCAGGGGACTAGCGCTCAGCTCCTACAATGAGCAGTTCTTC	CASRGLALSSYNEQFF
TRBV29-1	10	NA	TRBJ2-1	NA	TGCAGCGTTGAAACGGGTGAGCAGTTCTTC	CSVETGEQFF
TRBV29-1	13	TRBD2	TRBJ2-7	NA	TGCAGCGTATCGCTAGCGGGAGGGTCCGAGCAGTACTTC	CSVSLAGGSEQYF
TRBV6-5	14	TRBD1	TRBJ1-3	NA	TGTGCCAGCTGCGACAGGGGAACTGGAAACACCATATATTTT	CASCDRGTGNTIYF
TRBV28	12	NA	TRBJ2-7	NA	TGTGCCAGCAGTTCCGAGCGACACGAGCAGTACTTC	CASSSERHEQYF
TRBV9	17	TRBD2	TRBJ2-3	NA	TGTGCCAGCAGCGTTCCCCCGACTAGCGGACTTTCAGATACGCAGTATTTT	CASSVPPTSGLSDTQYF
TRBV2	15	TRBD1	TRBJ2-3	NA	TGTGCCAGCAGTGCCGACAGGGGGCTTGGGGATACGCAGTATTTT	CASSADRGLGDTQYF
TRBV6-2/TRBV6-3	14	TRBD1	TRBJ1-2	few	TGTGCCAGCAGCGACAGGGGGTTTAGTCATGGCTACACCTTC	CASSDRGFSHGYTF
TRBV3-1/TRBV3-2	14	TRBD1	TRBJ1-2	NA	TGTGCCAGCAGCCTCGGGACAGGGAACTATGGCTACACCTTC	CASSLGTGNYGYTF
TRBV5-4	12	NA	TRBJ2-5	NA	TGTGCCAGCAGACTGAACCAAGAGACCCAGTACTTC	CASRLNQETQYF
TRBV24-1	13	TRBD2	TRBJ2-7	NA	TGTGCCACCTCTAGCGGGGGGTGGCACGAGCAGTACTTC	CATSSGGWHEQYF
TRBV19	11	NA	TRBJ2-7	NA	TGTGCCAGTAGCGTCGGCTACGAGCAGTACTTC	CASSVGYEQYF
TRBV6-1	16	TRBD2	TRBJ2-1	few	TGTGCCAGCAGTGAGAAGGCGGGAGCTGGCTACAATGAGCAGTTCTTC	CASSEKAGAGYNEQFF
TRBV28	15	NA	TRBJ1-5	once	TGTGCCAGCAGGCTGGGGGGGACCAACAATCAGCCCCAGCATTTT	CASRLGGTNNQPQHF
TRBV6-2/TRBV6-3	19	TRBD2	TRBJ2-5	NA	TGTGCCAGCAGTGCCACCCCGGATCTGCTAGCGGGCTATCAAGAGACCCAGTACTTC	CASSATPDLLAGYQETQYF
TRBV4-1	16	NA	TRBJ1-2	NA	TGCGCCAGCAGCTTTGATTCCGGGACGATACCTGGGGGGTACACCTTC	CASSFDSGTIPGGYTF
TRBV7-8	14	TRBD1	TRBJ2-1	NA	TGTGCCAGCAGCTTACCGGACAGGTACAATGAGCAGTTCTTC	CASSLPDRYNEQFF
TRBV5-4	15	TRBD2	TRBJ2-1	NA	TGTGCCAGCAGCCAAGGACTAGCGGGATTAAATGAGCAGTTCTTC	CASSQGLAGLNEQFF
TRBV5-4	19	TRBD1	TRBJ2-7	NA	TGTGCCAGCAGCTCAAACGTCCCGGGACAGGGGATTGGAACCTACGAGCAGTACTTC	CASSSNVPGQGIGTYEQYF
TRBV5-1	17	TRBD2	TRBJ2-1	NA	TGCGCCAGCAGCATAAGCGGGGGAGCGCGCATAGGCAATGAGCAGTTCTTC	CASSISGGARIGNEQFF
TRBV20-1	13	NA	TRBJ1-5	once	TGCAGTGCTAGTGGGGAGAACAATCAGCCCCAGCATTTT	CSASGENNQPQHF
TRBV19	14	NA	TRBJ1-2	NA	TGTGCCAGTAGTATCTCCCAGCTCATCGGGGGCTACACCTTC	CASSISQLIGGYTF
TRBV5-4	16	TRBD1	TRBJ1-1	NA	TGTGCCAGCAGCTTGGGGACAGGGCGGATGAACACTGAAGCTTTCTTT	CASSLGTGRMNTEAFF
TRBV28	14	NA	TRBJ2-7	NA	TGTGCCAGCATACCTCGGACCCTGGGGCACGAGCAGTACTTC	CASIPRTLGHEQYF
TRBV6-1	16	NA	TRBJ2-1	NA	TGTGCCAGCAGTGTCGCGGGTTGGAGCTCCTACAATGAGCAGTTCTTC	CASSVAGWSSYNEQFF
TRBV7-8	14	TRBD1	TRBJ1-2	NA	TGTGCCAGCAGCTTAGGGGACAGCTACTATGGCTACACCTTC	CASSLGDSYYGYTF
TRBV6-4	16	TRBD2	TRBJ2-3	NA	TGTGCCAGCAGTGACGAGGGCGGGAGTAGCACAGATACGCAGTATTTT	CASSDEGGSSTDTQYF
TRBV12-3/TRBV12-4	12	NA	TRBJ2-1	once	TGTGCCAGCAGTTTAACTGTATTAGAGCAGTTCTTC	CASSLTVLEQFF
TRBV3-1/TRBV3-2	16	NA	TRBJ1-3	once	TGTGCCAGCAGGGAGGCGACCACCGGACCTGGAAACACCATATATTTT	CASREATTGPGNTIYF
TRBV7-9	15	TRBD2	TRBJ2-1	NA	TGTGCCAGCAGCTTAGAACTAGCGGGATACCATGAGCAGTTCTTC	CASSLELAGYHEQFF